The rows below give T cell receptor beta chains drawn from one sample of a study of T cell responses to AZD1222 COVID-19 vaccine. The method was immunoSEQ multiplex PCR; TCRdb's version includes in-frame clones alone and lacks a portion of them. The repertoire includes roughly 150,000 clones, more than 90% of them detected once, and 1.5% sits in the top ten. The specimen comprised peripheral blood, sampled 28 days after the second AZD1222 dose. These TCRs come from an adult who received the AZD1222 COVID-19 vaccine. The CDR3 runs from the conserved cysteine through the conserved F or W. Fields, in order: J gene, D gene, clone size, V gene, CDR3 length, CDR3 DNA, CDR3 protein. D genes are given only for firm matches. Size is omitted from some rows. Given values are once, few, many or a class for expanded clones.

TRBJ1-5	TRBD1	NA	TRBV6-5	13	TGTGCCAGCAGTAGGACAGGGAGTCAGCCCCAGCATTTT	CASSRTGSQPQHF
TRBJ2-1	NA	NA	TRBV30	15	TGTGCCTGGAGCCCGCCCGGGTTTCTTGACAATGAGCAGTTCTTC	CAWSPPGFLDNEQFF
TRBJ2-7	TRBD2	NA	TRBV5-4	16	TGTGCCAGCAGCTTCGGGGGACTAGCGGGAACCTACGAGCAGTACTTC	CASSFGGLAGTYEQYF
TRBJ1-5	NA	NA	TRBV15	15	TGTGCCACCGCAGGGTCGTGGGCCGTTAATCAGCCCCAGCATTTT	CATAGSWAVNQPQHF
TRBJ1-2	NA	NA	TRBV12-3/TRBV12-4	12	TGTGCCAGCAGTCCGGGACCCTATGGCTACACCTTC	CASSPGPYGYTF
TRBJ2-5	NA	NA	TRBV30	13	TGTGCCTGGAGTGTATGGGGCCGCGAGACCCAGTACTTC	CAWSVWGRETQYF
TRBJ2-1	NA	NA	TRBV4-2	15	TGTGCCAGCAGCCAAGAGGGAGGATCCTACAATGAGCAGTTCTTC	CASSQEGGSYNEQFF
TRBJ2-3	NA	few	TRBV21-1	20	TGTGCCAGCAGCAAAGCGACAGGTCAACTAGCGGGAGGGCCCACTGATACGCAGTATTTT	CASSKATGQLAGGPTDTQYF
TRBJ1-5	NA	NA	TRBV4-2	17	TGTGCCAGCAGCCAAGAGGACAGTAACTATAGCAATCAGCCCCAGCATTTT	CASSQEDSNYSNQPQHF
TRBJ1-6	NA	NA	TRBV5-6	16	TGTGCCAGCAGCTTGGACGCCGGGCGTAGCCTGACACCCCTCCACTTT	CASSLDAGRSLTPLHF
TRBJ1-5	NA	NA	TRBV6-5	14	TGTGCCAGCAGCTCAGACAGTAACAATCAGCCCCAGCATTTT	CASSSDSNNQPQHF
TRBJ1-2	NA	NA	TRBV5-1	13	TGCGCCAGCCGGCTCGGGGGACTTTATGGCTACACCTTC	CASRLGGLYGYTF
TRBJ1-6	NA	NA	TRBV7-9	13	TGTGCCAGCAGCTTAAGCGGTAATTCACCCCTCCACTTT	CASSLSGNSPLHF
TRBJ2-7	TRBD1	NA	TRBV7-8	15	TGTGCCAGCAGCTCGGGGACAGCGAGGTCCTACGAGCAGTACTTC	CASSSGTARSYEQYF
TRBJ2-7	NA	once	TRBV4-1	16	TGCGCCAGCAGCCAAGAACTAAGACAGGCTGGGGACGGGCAGTACTTC	CASSQELRQAGDGQYF
TRBJ1-1	NA	NA	TRBV19	15	TGTGCCAGTAGTATCTCGATAACCGGTTACACTGAAGCTTTCTTT	CASSISITGYTEAFF
TRBJ1-1	NA	NA	TRBV9	14	TGTGCCAGCAGCCCGGGACACTGGAACACTGAAGCTTTCTTT	CASSPGHWNTEAFF
TRBJ1-3	NA	NA	TRBV11-2	15	TGTGCCAGCAGCATCTCAGGGAGCGTTGAAAACACCATATATTTT	CASSISGSVENTIYF
TRBJ2-6	TRBD2	NA	TRBV20-1	17	TGCAGTGCTAGTCCGGGACTAGCGGTGCTTGGGGCCAACGTCCTGACTTTC	CSASPGLAVLGANVLTF
TRBJ1-6	NA	NA	TRBV5-5	16	TGTGCCAGCAGCTTGGGGTCCCGAACAGGGAATTCACCCCTCCACTTT	CASSLGSRTGNSPLHF
TRBJ2-2	TRBD1	NA	TRBV19	17	TGTGCCAGTAGTATAGAGCCGGGACAGGCTTACACCGGGGAGCTGTTTTTT	CASSIEPGQAYTGELFF
TRBJ2-3	NA	once	TRBV14	14	TGTGCCAGCAGCCCCCGCAGTACCGCAGATACGCAGTATTTT	CASSPRSTADTQYF
TRBJ1-1	NA	NA	TRBV19	14	TGTGCCAGTAGTATATTGGGGGCTGGGCCTGAAGCTTTCTTT	CASSILGAGPEAFF
TRBJ2-5	NA	few	TRBV27	15	TGTGCCAGCAGAACTATAGGAAGGCAGAAAGAGACCCAGTACTTC	CASRTIGRQKETQYF
TRBJ2-1	TRBD2	NA	TRBV5-1	14	TGCGCCAGCAAAACTCCGGGACTAGCGAATGAGCAGTTCTTC	CASKTPGLANEQFF
TRBJ2-6	TRBD1	NA	TRBV7-2	18	TGTGCCAGCAGCTTAGTTGGACAGGGGAAGTCTGGGGCCAACGTCCTGACTTTC	CASSLVGQGKSGANVLTF
TRBJ1-1	NA	NA	TRBV18	15	TGTGCCAGCTCACAAGATCCGGGACTGAACACTGAAGCTTTCTTT	CASSQDPGLNTEAFF
TRBJ2-7	NA	NA	TRBV27	12	TGTGCCAGCAGTAGAAACTCCTACGAGCAGTACTTC	CASSRNSYEQYF
TRBJ2-7	NA	NA	TRBV11-1	14	TGTGCCAGCAGCTTAGCGCTAGGCGGATACGAGCAGTACTTC	CASSLALGGYEQYF
TRBJ1-4	NA	NA	TRBV6-5	12	TGTGCCAGTCGCACAGGGAATGAAAAACTGTTTTTT	CASRTGNEKLFF
TRBJ1-1	TRBD1	NA	TRBV19	13	TGTGCCAGTAGCCTCGGACAGGACACTGAAGCTTTCTTT	CASSLGQDTEAFF
TRBJ1-3	NA	NA	TRBV28	19	TGTGCCAGCGGGACCGAGTCTTACCGTCTAGGTTTTTCTGGAAACACCATATATTTT	CASGTESYRLGFSGNTIYF
TRBJ2-5	NA	NA	TRBV7-2	14	TGTGCCAGCAGCTCAAACAGGGTTCGAGAGACCCAGTACTTC	CASSSNRVRETQYF
TRBJ2-2	NA	NA	TRBV5-5	14	TGTGCCAGCAGCTTGGCGGTGAACACCGGGGAGCTGTTTTTT	CASSLAVNTGELFF
TRBJ1-2	NA	NA	TRBV5-1	12	TGCGCCAGCAGCCGGGATCAGGGTGGCTACACCTTC	CASSRDQGGYTF
TRBJ1-3	NA	NA	TRBV9	15	TGTGCCAGCAGCGTAGAAGGTTCCACTGGAAACACCATATATTTT	CASSVEGSTGNTIYF
TRBJ2-4	TRBD2	once	TRBV19	16	TGTGCCAGTAGTAATGGAGTAGCGGGAGGGCAGGACATTCAGTACTTC	CASSNGVAGGQDIQYF
TRBJ2-3	NA	NA	TRBV30	15	TGTGCCTGGAGTGTGCGGACGTATAGCACAGATACGCAGTATTTT	CAWSVRTYSTDTQYF
TRBJ2-7	NA	NA	TRBV11-2	13	TGTGCCAGCAGCTTCACCTCCACGGGCGAGCAGTACTTC	CASSFTSTGEQYF
TRBJ1-6	NA	NA	TRBV30	15	TGTGCCTGGAGTGCCCTAACAGGGAGTAATTCACCCCTCCACTTT	CAWSALTGSNSPLHF